Below are 10 T cell receptor beta chains sequenced from a single sample in a study of blood T cells in healthy people across ages. A second 7 to 11 cycle PCR used barcoded and J-beta primers. TCRdb fed the 5' RACE reads into MiXCR, producing one record per CDR3 protein. The sample yields 1.5 million to 2 million distinct CDR3 sequences, less than 50% seen once. Sequencing used blood. Receptors originate from a woman in her 40s in good health.

The rearrangement joins TRBV12-3 or TRBV12-4 to TRBJ2-7; 7 bases are shared with TRBD2. J was trimmed by 6 bases and V by 1 base; bases with no gene match: 9. CDR3 length equals 15 residues. DNA for the CDR3: TGTGCCAGCAGTTTAGGGGGGGAGGGATGGAGCGAGCAGTACTTC. It is translated as CASSLGGEGWSEQYF.

V and J are TRBV20-1 and TRBJ1-1; unclear D gene. This CDR3 has 14 amino acids. Germline V lookup: CDR1 DFQATT, CDR2 SNEGSKA (reference sequence). Trimming pared 4 bases from V and 0 bases from J, leaving 12 bases between. This CDR3 is CSAKKAGLNTEAFF. DNA of the CDR3: TGCAGTGCTAAGAAGGCAGGCCTGAACACTGAAGCTTTCTTT.

The V and J genes are TRBV9 and TRBJ2-1; perhaps TRBD1 as D (6 bases). CDR1 and CDR2 from the germline V gene are SGDLS and YYNGEE. The CDR3 consists of 16 residues. V was cut by 3 bases and J by 1 base, with 14 bases left in between. CDR3 sequence: CASSAPSGASYNEQFF. The CDR3 nucleotides read TGTGCCAGCAGCGCTCCCTCAGGGGCGTCCTACAATGAGCAGTTCTTC.

This clonotype was picked up many times. The V call is TRBV7-2, the J call TRBJ2-7; 8 bases are a match to TRBD1. The CDR3 totals 15 residues. The V and J ends lost 4 bases and 0 bases, in that order; junction bases with no gene match: 5. The germline V gene has CDR1 SGHTA and CDR2 FQGNSA. The CDR3: CASSSTGGSSYEQYF. CDR3 DNA sequence: TGTGCCAGCAGCTCCACAGGGGGGTCCTCCTACGAGCAGTACTTC.

The chain carries TRBV11-2 and TRBJ2-5; perhaps TRBD1 as D (6 bases). Between the trimmed V and J ends, which lost 3 bases and 2 bases, there was a span of 13 bases. Germline-derived CDR1 and CDR2 are SGHAT and FQNNGV. The CDR3 consists of 15 residues. The CDR3 here is CASSFPAGQQETQYF. The CDR3 bases are TGTGCCAGCAGCTTCCCAGCCGGACAGCAAGAGACCCAGTACTTC. The variable domain in full, with the rest retrieved from reference TRBV11-2 and TRBJ2-5, is EAGVAQSPRYKIIEKRQSVAFWCNPISGHATLYWYQQILGQGPKLLIQFQNNGVVDDSQLPKDRFSAERLKGVDSTLKIQPAKLEDSAVYLCASSFPAGQQETQYFGPGTRLLVL.

The chain carries TRBV7-9 and TRBJ1-1; D uncertain. Trimming took 10 bases from V and 0 from J, leaving 24 bases between them. Germline CDR1 is SEHNR and CDR2 is FQNEAQ (reference sequence). The CDR3 sequence is 17 residues long. CDR3 sequence: CATRGNGITLLNTEAFF. The CDR3 nucleotides are TGTGCCACCCGGGGTAACGGTATTACTTTGTTGAACACTGAAGCTTTCTTT.

This sequence joins TRBV20-1 and TRBJ2-7; 11 positions agree with TRBD2. The tail of the sequence fits TRBJ2-5 better, so the J call may be wrong. From germline, CDR1 is DFQATT and CDR2 SNEGSKA (reference sequence). The CDR3 extends over 14 amino acids. This chain's CDR3 is CSANSGGAGQTQYF. CDR3 DNA sequence: TGCAGTGCAAATAGCGGGGGGGCCGGGCAGACCCAGTACTTC.

The chain has TRBV7-2 and TRBJ1-6, with no clear D. The germline CDR1 and CDR2 sequences are SGHTA and FQGNSA. Between the trimmed V and J ends, which lost 1 base and 14 bases, there was a span of 9 bases. The CDR3 length is 12 residues. The CDR3 protein is CASSLDQSSLHF. CDR3 DNA sequence: TGTGCCAGCAGCTTAGATCAATCATCCCTCCACTTT. The variable domain in full, completed from reference TRBV7-2 and TRBJ1-6, reads GAGVSQSPSNKVTEKGKDVELRCDPISGHTALYWYRQSLGQGLEFLIYFQGNSAPDKSGLPSDRFSAERTGGSVSTLTIQRTQQEDSAVYLCASSLDQSSLHFGNGTRLTVT.

The chain joins TRBV29-1 to TRBJ1-1; D call uncertain. In germline, CDR1 is SQVTM, CDR2 ANQGSEA. V was shortened by 1 base and J by 1 base, with 10 bases between the two germline ends. This CDR3 spans 14 amino acids. This chain's CDR3 is CSVEGGNTNTEAFF. The CDR3 DNA is TGCAGCGTTGAAGGCGGGAATACGAACACTGAAGCTTTCTTT.

The rearrangement links TRBV4-2 to TRBJ2-3, with TRBD2 as a possible D gene (6 bases). From germline, CDR1 is LGHNA and CDR2 YNFKEQ. The ends were cut back, 0 bases at V and 4 bases at J, with 17 bases in the middle. CDR3 length: 17 residues. CDR3 bases: TGTGCCAGCAGCCAAGACGGTACGGGAAGCGGGTCAGATACGCAGTATTTT. This translates into CASSQDGTGSGSDTQYF.